This T cell receptor beta chain emerged from a study of T cells in Graves' hyperthyroidism and ophthalmopathy. Broader study findings: Expanded thyroid clonotypes (above 0.001) were mostly also found in blood. Onset of ophthalmopathy came a median about 6.5 months after the model predicted it.

Comment on this clonotype: Its antigen remains unknown.

The TCR beta CDR3 regions underwent amplification using RNA transcripts as the source. The HTBI primer set served for first-round RT-PCR of the TCR CDR3. TCRdb re-analysed the multiplex PCR reads in MiXCR, keeping a single row per CDR3 protein. Counted here are fewer than 450,000 distinct CDR3 sequences, 17% occurring once; the ten biggest clones make up approximately 30%. Uncontrolled infection, other autoimmune disease, pregnancy or lactation barred patients from enrollment. This sample holds PBMCs from 8 to 10 ml fresh peripheral blood. Source material: blood. This receptor was identified in a woman aged 25 to 39 with Graves' hyperthyroidism that later progressed to Graves' ophthalmopathy.

The CDR3 bases are TGTGCCAGCAGTTTAGATCCCGCGCTACTAGCGGGACGCTCCTACGAGCAGTACGTC. It is translated as CASSLDPALLAGRSYEQYV. The chain is built from TRBV12-3 or TRBV12-4 and TRBJ2-7, with 10 bases matching TRBD2. This CDR3 has 19 residues. Germline trimming cut 1 base from V and 0 bases from J; bases unmatched to any gene: 12.